This entry lists 22 T cell receptor beta chains sequenced from one sample in a study of blood T cell repertoires in COVID-19. Sequencing used immunoSEQ multiplex PCR; TCRdb keeps in-frame clones, though not all of them. The sample lists hundreds of thousands of clones; around 89% were seen once. The sample comprised PBMCs or T cells enriched from blood (not recorded which). These receptors all stem from a man aged 25 to 40 who had recovered from COVID-19.

The chain links TRBV28 to TRBJ2-3; TRBD2 is a possible D gene (5 bases). The CDR3 spans 16 residues. Looked up from germline, CDR1 is MDHEN and CDR2 is SYDVKM. V was pared by 7 bases and J by 0 bases, with 17 bases between. In nucleotides, the CDR3 is TGTGCCAGCACCTTGGGAGAGGGTATTAGCACAGATACGCAGTATTTT. It yields the protein CASTLGEGISTDTQYF.

CDR3 sequence (DNA): TGTGCCAGCTCACCGGACAGATCCGGGGGCTACACCTTC. This sequence encodes CASSPDRSGGYTF. This chain links TRBV18 with TRBJ1-2; perhaps TRBD1 as D (6 bases). Trimming took off 3 bases at V and 8 bases at J, with 13 bases between the two ends. Germline V gene data show CDR1 as KGHSH and CDR2 as LQKENI. The CDR3 is 13 residues long.

The chain employs TRBV14 and TRBJ1-2; 10 bases match TRBD1. V dropped 3 bases and J dropped 5; count of bases not matched to a gene: 6. The CDR3 is 15 amino acids. Germline loops: CDR1 SGHDN, CDR2 FVKESK. CDR3 sequence (DNA): TGTGCCAGCAGCCAGGGGACAGGGGATCGTTATGGCTACACCTTC. It translates to CASSQGTGDRYGYTF.

The rearrangement joins TRBV28 to TRBJ1-1; 10 nucleotides match TRBD1. The ends lost 6 bases at V and 2 bases at J; junction bases unmatched: 6. CDR3 length: 15 amino acids. Germline CDR1 reads MDHEN; CDR2 reads SYDVKM. DNA for the CDR3: TGTGCCAGCAGAACCCGACAGGGGGCTAACACTGAAGCTTTCTTT. It translates to CASRTRQGANTEAFF.

The chain joins TRBV7-2 to TRBJ1-2, with D maybe TRBD1 (5 bases). V lost 1 base to trimming and J lost 8 bases, with 8 bases between them. The CDR3 length is 12 residues. Per the germline V gene, CDR1 is SGHTA and CDR2 is FQGNSA. The CDR3 DNA sequence: TGTGCCAGCAGCTTAGTAGGGGAAGGCTACACCTTC. This translates into CASSLVGEGYTF.

This clone was detected once. The CDR3, as DNA: TGTGCCAGCCTGAGGGCCGGGCCGGGGACTGAAGCTTTCTTT. Encoded protein: CASLRAGPGTEAFF. The chain employs TRBV28 and TRBJ1-1; D gene unclear. The CDR3 sequence is 14 residues long. The V gene's germline CDR1 is MDHEN and CDR2 SYDVKM. The ends were cut back, 8 bases at V and 5 bases at J, with 18 bases in the middle. Full variable domain (outside the CDR3, taken from reference TRBV28 and TRBJ1-1): DVKVTQSSRYLVKRTGEKVFLECVQDMDHENMFWYRQDPGLGLRLIYFSYDVKMKEKGDIPEGYSVSREKKERFSLILESASTNQTSMYLCASLRAGPGTEAFFGQGTRLTVV.

A few counts support this clone. The chain links TRBV19 to TRBJ1-2, with TRBD1 matching over 9 bases. Germline V lookup: CDR1 LNHDA, CDR2 SQIVND (reference sequence). J was trimmed by 6 bases and V by 5 bases; bases with no gene match: 4. CDR3 size: 13 residues. CDR3 bases: TGTGCCAGTAGTTTACAGGGGGCGGATGGCTACACCTTC. The encoded protein is CASSLQGADGYTF.

The genes are TRBV10-3 and TRBJ1-4; 10 nucleotides line up with TRBD1. CDR1 and CDR2 from the germline V gene are ENHRY and SYGVKD. The trim removed 6 bases at V and 8 bases at J, leaving 6 bases unmatched. There are 14 residues in the CDR3. CDR3 residues: CAISKGQGEEKLFF. The CDR3 DNA reads TGTGCCATCAGCAAAGGACAGGGGGAGGAAAAACTGTTTTTT.

The chain uses TRBV10-3 and TRBJ2-2, with TRBD2 identical over 7 bases. Germline V gives CDR1 ENHRY, CDR2 SYGVKD. V gave up 3 bases and J gave up 4 bases; unmatched junction bases: 11. This CDR3 comprises 17 residues. DNA of the CDR3: TGTGCCATCAGTGAAATGGTGGGAGGGCCGGGCACCGGGGAGCTGTTTTTT. This codes for CAISEMVGGPGTGELFF.

The V call is TRBV27, the J call TRBJ2-7; a weak D match, TRBD1 (5 bases). Looked up from germline, CDR1 is MNHEY and CDR2 is SMNVEV (reference sequence). The CDR3 contains 15 residues. The V and J ends lost 5 bases and 2 bases respectively, with 16 bases between them. The CDR3 bases are TGTGCCAGCAGTCGGACACCGGGCCCACCCTACGAGCAGTACTTC. Translating gives CASSRTPGPPYEQYF.

The rearrangement uses TRBV29-1 and TRBJ2-3, with 8 bases that match TRBD1. The CDR3 is made up of 14 amino acids. Trimming at V came to 4 bases and at J to 0 bases, leaving 3 bases not matched to a gene. The V gene's germline CDR1 is SQVTM and CDR2 ANQGSEA. DNA of the CDR3: TGCAGCGTTGGGACAGGGTTAAGCACAGATACGCAGTATTTT. Protein: CSVGTGLSTDTQYF.

The V gene is TRBV9, the J gene TRBJ2-7; TRBD1 is a possible D gene (6 bases). Germline-derived CDR1 and CDR2 are SGDLS and YYNGEE. CDR3 size: 13 residues. V lost 0 bases to trimming and J lost 3 bases, with 7 bases between them. The CDR3 loop is CASSVETGYEQYF. CDR3 nucleotides: TGTGCCAGCAGCGTAGAGACAGGCTACGAGCAGTACTTC.

The chain recombines TRBV12-3 or TRBV12-4 with TRBJ2-2; D gene ambiguous. The CDR3 sequence is 13 residues long. V was trimmed by 5 bases and J by 4 bases, leaving 8 bases between them. The DNA for the CDR3 is TGTGCCAGCAGTCGAACTGGCACCGGGGAGCTGTTTTTT. This translates into CASSRTGTGELFF.

The CDR3 sequence: CASSLNGGATNEKLFF. The CDR3 nucleotides are TGCGCCAGCAGCCTAAATGGGGGCGCAACTAATGAAAAACTGTTTTTT. The chain joins TRBV4-1 to TRBJ1-4, with D possibly TRBD1 on 6 matching bases. The ends were cut back, 4 bases at V and 0 bases at J, with 12 bases in the middle. The CDR3 totals 16 residues. The germline CDR1 and CDR2 sequences are MGHRA and YSYEKL.

This clone is a singleton in its sample. The chain has TRBV7-8 and TRBJ1-5, with 7 bases lining up with TRBD1. Germline V lookup: CDR1 SGHVS, CDR2 FQNEAQ. The CDR3 consists of 16 residues. V lost 1 base, J lost 3 bases, and 6 bases stayed unmatched. The CDR3 is CASSLGSGGSNQPQHF. Written as DNA, the CDR3 is TGTGCCAGCAGCTTAGGGTCAGGGGGGTCCAATCAGCCCCAGCATTTT. The full variable domain, its missing parts supplied by reference TRBV7-8 and TRBJ1-5, is GAGVSQSPRYKVAKRGQDVALRCDPISGHVSLFWYQQALGQGPEFLTYFQNEAQLDKSGLPSDRFFAERPEGSVSTLKIQRTQQEDSAVYLCASSLGSGGSNQPQHFGDGTRLSIL.

This rearrangement joins TRBV1 to TRBJ2-7; no check of the table's D call, TRBD2, against the DNA was made. TRBV1 corresponds to a pseudogene. The CDR3 totals 16 residues. The CDR3 nucleotides are TGCACCAGCAGCCCCTTTGACCTGGAGTGGGCCTACGAGCAGTACTTC. It specifies CTSSPFDLEWAYEQYF.

The chain carries TRBV3-1 (or the pseudogene TRBV3-2) and TRBJ2-7; possible D gene TRBD2, 7 bases. Germline CDR1 and CDR2: LGHDT and YNNKEL (reference sequence). Trimming shortened V by 1 base and J by 3 bases, and 10 bases separated the two germline ends. This CDR3 has 14 residues. The CDR3 reads CASSQGGGLYEQYF. CDR3 in DNA: TGTGCCAGCAGCCAAGGGGGGGGGCTCTACGAGCAGTACTTC.

The V and J genes are TRBV15 and TRBJ1-3; D is uncertain. The CDR3 spans 18 residues. Germline V lookup: CDR1 LNHNV, CDR2 YYDKDF (reference sequence). The germline V and J ends were trimmed by 0 bases and 0 bases, with 15 bases remaining between them. The chain's CDR3 is CATSREEESGSSGNTIYF. The CDR3 region has the DNA TGTGCCACCAGCAGAGAAGAAGAGTCCGGGAGCTCTGGAAACACCATATATTTT.

V and J are TRBV6-5 and TRBJ2-5; TRBD2 agrees at 8 bases. Germline lookup yields CDR1 MNHEY and CDR2 SVGAGI. The CDR3 totals 15 residues. Losses at the gene ends were 4 bases for V and 5 bases for J; bases not matched to a gene: 9. The CDR3 DNA reads as TGTGCCAGCAGTTCCTGGAGCGGGAGCGGGGAGACCCAGTACTTC. This encodes CASSSWSGSGETQYF.

This clone was recorded only once. This rearrangement joins TRBV5-1 to TRBJ2-7; TRBD1 agrees at 7 bases. The CDR3 has 16 amino acids. CDR1 is SGHRS and CDR2 is YFSETQ in the germline V gene. The junction had 10 bases not matched to a gene; V was cut back by 4 bases and J by 0 bases. The CDR3 region has the DNA TGCGCCAGCAGCCCAAACCGGGACAGCAGCTCCTACGAGCAGTACTTC. Translated: CASSPNRDSSSYEQYF.

V is TRBV6-5 and J is TRBJ1-2, with a tentative D call TRBD1 (6 bases). Trimming pared 5 bases from V and 4 bases from J, leaving 14 bases between. This CDR3 region has 14 residues. Germline V CDR1 and CDR2: MNHEY, SVGAGI. In DNA, the CDR3 is TGTGCCAGCAGTACCCTTTTAGGGGGCTATGGCTACACCTTC. Protein: CASSTLLGGYGYTF.

This clone was seen many times. V is TRBV18 and J is TRBJ2-2; a weak D match, TRBD1 (5 bases). Germline assignment: CDR1 KGHSH and CDR2 LQKENI. This CDR3 has 15 amino acids. Trimming left V 5 bases short and J 3 bases short, with 13 bases between. The CDR3 DNA sequence: TGTGCCAGCTCAATTATGGACATTGACACCGGGGAGCTGTTTTTT. The encoded protein is CASSIMDIDTGELFF. Based on the CDR3 plus reference TRBV18 and TRBJ2-2, the full variable domain is NAGVMQNPRHLVRRRGQEARLRCSPMKGHSHVYWYRQLPEEGLKFMVYLQKENIIDESGMPKERFSAEFPKEGPSILRIQQVVRGDSAAYFCASSIMDIDTGELFFGEGSRLTVL.